These 7 T cell receptor beta chains were all obtained from the same sample, sequenced in a study of cytotoxic CD8 clonotypes in ibrutinib-treated CLL. Measured with immunoSEQ multiplex PCR; TCRdb has only the in-frame clones, and not every one. The sample lists 97,000 or so clones, around 73% seen once, with under 35% in the top ten. Sequencing was performed on PBMCs, taken after 12 months of ibrutinib treatment. All receptors come from a human donor with chronic lymphocytic leukemia.

Concerning this clone: This sample includes further DNA sequences coding for the same CDR3. This chain uses TRBV5-4 with TRBJ1-3; possibly TRBD1 for D (5 bases). This CDR3 has 14 amino acids. Trimming pared 2 bases from V and 0 bases from J, leaving 6 bases between. Germline loops: CDR1 SGHNT, CDR2 YYREEE (reference sequence). The CDR3 DNA reads TGTGCCAGCAGCTTAGACAGCTCTGGAAACACCATATATTTT. This gives the protein CASSLDSSGNTIYF.

The CDR3 is CASSFVPGKNSPLHF. The CDR3 DNA follows: TGTGCCAGCAGCTTCGTGCCAGGGAAAAATTCACCCCTCCACTTT. This chain links TRBV5-4 with TRBJ1-6, with D possibly being TRBD1 (5 bases). Looked up from germline, CDR1 is SGHNT and CDR2 is YYREEE (reference sequence). Trimming removed 2 bases at V and 7 bases at J, with 13 bases between. The CDR3 has 15 amino acids.

The V gene is TRBV5-1, the J gene TRBJ1-5; D perhaps matches TRBD1 (5 bases). The CDR3 loop spans 15 amino acids. The V end lost 1 base, the J end lost 3 bases, and 11 bases lay between the germline ends. CDR1 is SGHRS and CDR2 is YFSETQ in the germline V gene. The DNA of the CDR3 is TGCGCCAGCAGCTTGTTTGGGGCCAACAATCAGCCCCAGCATTTT. Encoded protein: CASSLFGANNQPQHF.

This clone showed up just once. This chain joins TRBV5-8 and TRBJ2-1; D might be TRBD2 (6 bases). CDR3 length: 15 amino acids. CDR1 and CDR2 from the germline V gene are SGHTS and YDEGEE. The V gene lost 4 bases and the J gene lost 5 bases, with 16 bases spanning the gap. DNA for the CDR3: TGTGCCAGCAGCCCCCTGGGGGGTCGGCACAATGAGCAGTTCTTC. Its protein product is CASSPLGGRHNEQFF.

CDR3 in DNA: TGCAGCGGTCGGCCCCGGGGAACAGAAGAGACCCAGTACTTC. Amino acid sequence: CSGRPRGTEETQYF. The rearrangement uses TRBV29-1 and TRBJ2-5; D is possibly TRBD2 (5 bases). CDR3 length equals 14 residues. Germline lookup yields CDR1 SQVTM and CDR2 ANQGSEA. Between the trimmed V and J ends, which lost 7 bases and 3 bases, there was a span of 18 bases.

The rearrangement links TRBV7-2 to TRBJ2-3; TRBD2 matches 7 bases. This CDR3 region has 15 residues. V was pared by 1 base and J by 6 bases, with 7 bases of the junction left unmatched. Germline lookup yields CDR1 SGHTA and CDR2 FQGNSA. The CDR3 region is CASSLGGLPPDTQYF. In DNA, the CDR3 is TGTGCCAGCAGCTTAGGGGGACTACCCCCCGATACGCAGTATTTT.

This clone was found a few times. The CDR3 sequence: CAWRGGQTFSYNEQFF. CDR3 bases: TGTGCCTGGAGGGGGGGACAGACCTTCTCCTACAATGAGCAGTTCTTC. This chain uses TRBV30 with TRBJ2-1; D may be TRBD1 (7 bases). The CDR3 covers 16 residues. In germline, CDR1 is GTSNPN, CDR2 SVGIG (reference sequence). V was trimmed by 3 bases and J by 0 bases, leaving 15 bases between them.